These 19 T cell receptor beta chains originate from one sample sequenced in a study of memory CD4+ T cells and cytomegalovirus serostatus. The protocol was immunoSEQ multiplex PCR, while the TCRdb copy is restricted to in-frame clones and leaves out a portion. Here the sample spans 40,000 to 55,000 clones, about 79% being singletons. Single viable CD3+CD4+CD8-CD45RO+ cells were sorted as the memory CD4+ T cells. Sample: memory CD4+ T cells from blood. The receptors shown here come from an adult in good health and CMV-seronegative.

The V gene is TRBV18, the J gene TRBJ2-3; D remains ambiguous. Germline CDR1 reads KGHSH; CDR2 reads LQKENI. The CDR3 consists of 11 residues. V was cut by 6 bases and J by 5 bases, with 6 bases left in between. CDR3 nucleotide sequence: TGTGCCAGCTCGTCACAAGATACGCAGTATTTT. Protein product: CASSSQDTQYF. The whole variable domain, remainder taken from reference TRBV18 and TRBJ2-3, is NAGVMQNPRHLVRRRGQEARLRCSPMKGHSHVYWYRQLPEEGLKFMVYLQKENIIDESGMPKERFSAEFPKEGPSILRIQQVVRGDSAAYFCASSSQDTQYFGPGTRLTVL.

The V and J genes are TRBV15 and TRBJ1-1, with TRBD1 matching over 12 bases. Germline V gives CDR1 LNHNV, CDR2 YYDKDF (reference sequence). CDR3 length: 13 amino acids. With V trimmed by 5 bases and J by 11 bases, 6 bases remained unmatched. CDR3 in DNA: TGTGCCACCAGCGACCGGGACAGGGGGCATGCTTTCTTT. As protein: CATSDRDRGHAFF.

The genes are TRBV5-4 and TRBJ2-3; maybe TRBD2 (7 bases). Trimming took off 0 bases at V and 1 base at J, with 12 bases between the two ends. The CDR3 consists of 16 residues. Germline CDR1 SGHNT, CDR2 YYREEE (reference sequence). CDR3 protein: CASSLVRGAGTDTQYF. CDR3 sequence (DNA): TGTGCCAGCAGCTTGGTACGGGGGGCCGGCACAGATACGCAGTATTTT.

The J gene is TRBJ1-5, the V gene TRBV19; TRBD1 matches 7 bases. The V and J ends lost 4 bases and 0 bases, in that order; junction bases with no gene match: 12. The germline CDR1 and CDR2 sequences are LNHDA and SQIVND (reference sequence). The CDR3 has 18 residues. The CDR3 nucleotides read TGTGCCAGTAGTACTCATATTGGGGACAGTTATAGCAATCAGCCCCAGCATTTT. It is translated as CASSTHIGDSYSNQPQHF. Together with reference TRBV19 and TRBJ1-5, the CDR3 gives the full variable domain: DGGITQSPKYLFRKEGQNVTLSCEQNLNHDAMYWYRQDPGQGLRLIYYSQIVNDFQKGDIAEGYSVSREKKESFPLTVTSAQKNPTAFYLCASSTHIGDSYSNQPQHFGDGTRLSIL.

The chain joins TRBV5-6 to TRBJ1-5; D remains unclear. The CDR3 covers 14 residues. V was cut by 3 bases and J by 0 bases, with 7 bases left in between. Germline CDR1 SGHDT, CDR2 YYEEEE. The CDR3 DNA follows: TGTGCCAGCAGCTCTCCCAATAGCAATCAGCCCCAGCATTTT. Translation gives CASSSPNSNQPQHF.

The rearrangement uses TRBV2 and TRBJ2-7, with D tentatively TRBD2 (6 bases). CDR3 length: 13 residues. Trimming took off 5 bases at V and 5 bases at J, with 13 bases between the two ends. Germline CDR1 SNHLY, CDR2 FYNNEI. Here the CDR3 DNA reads TGTGCCAGCAGTCCAAATCCGGGGGACGAGCAGTACTTC. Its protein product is CASSPNPGDEQYF.

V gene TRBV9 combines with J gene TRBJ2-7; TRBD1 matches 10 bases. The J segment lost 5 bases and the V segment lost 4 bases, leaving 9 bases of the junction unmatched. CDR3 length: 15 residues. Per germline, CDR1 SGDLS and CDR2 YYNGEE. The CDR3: CASSHSGTGVDEQYF. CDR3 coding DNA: TGTGCCAGCAGCCACTCCGGGACAGGGGTTGACGAGCAGTACTTC.

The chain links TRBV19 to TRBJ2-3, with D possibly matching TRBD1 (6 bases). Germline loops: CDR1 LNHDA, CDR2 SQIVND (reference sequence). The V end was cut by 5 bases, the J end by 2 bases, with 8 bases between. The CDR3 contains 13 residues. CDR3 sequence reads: CASSQGNTDTQYF. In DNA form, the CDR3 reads TGTGCCAGTAGTCAGGGGAACACAGATACGCAGTATTTT.

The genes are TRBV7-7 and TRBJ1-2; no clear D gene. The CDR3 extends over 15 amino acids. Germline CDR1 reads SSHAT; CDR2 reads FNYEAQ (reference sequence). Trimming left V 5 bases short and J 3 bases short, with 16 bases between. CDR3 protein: CASSRNSYMDYGYTF. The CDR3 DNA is TGTGCCAGCAGCCGTAACAGCTATATGGACTATGGCTACACCTTC.

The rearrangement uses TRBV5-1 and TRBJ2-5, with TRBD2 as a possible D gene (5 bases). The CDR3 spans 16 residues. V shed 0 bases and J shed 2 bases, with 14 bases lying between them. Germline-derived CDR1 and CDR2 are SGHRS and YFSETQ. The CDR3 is CASSLAGVNTQETQYF. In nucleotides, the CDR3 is TGCGCCAGCAGCTTGGCCGGGGTCAATACACAAGAGACCCAGTACTTC.

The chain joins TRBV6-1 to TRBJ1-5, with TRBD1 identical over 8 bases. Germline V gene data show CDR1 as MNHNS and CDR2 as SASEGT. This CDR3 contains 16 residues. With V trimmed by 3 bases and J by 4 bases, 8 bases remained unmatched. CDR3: CASSDQGAPSNQPQHF. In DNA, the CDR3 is TGTGCCAGCAGTGATCAGGGGGCTCCTAGTAATCAGCCCCAGCATTTT.

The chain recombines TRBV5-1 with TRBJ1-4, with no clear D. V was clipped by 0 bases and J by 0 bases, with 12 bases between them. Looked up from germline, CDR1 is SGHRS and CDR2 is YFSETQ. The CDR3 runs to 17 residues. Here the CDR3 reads CASSLDRRRATNEKLFF. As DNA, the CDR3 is TGCGCCAGCAGCTTGGACAGAAGAAGGGCAACTAATGAAAAACTGTTTTTT.

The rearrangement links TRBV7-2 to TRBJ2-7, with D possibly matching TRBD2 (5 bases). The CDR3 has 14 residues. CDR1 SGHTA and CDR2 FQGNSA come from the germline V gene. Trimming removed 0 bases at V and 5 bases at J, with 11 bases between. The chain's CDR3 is CASSLAGLVDEQYF. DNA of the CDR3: TGTGCCAGCAGCTTAGCAGGACTCGTCGACGAGCAGTACTTC.

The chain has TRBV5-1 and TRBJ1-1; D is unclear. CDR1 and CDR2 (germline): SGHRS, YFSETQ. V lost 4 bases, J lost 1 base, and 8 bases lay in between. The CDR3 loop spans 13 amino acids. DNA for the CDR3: TGCGCCAGCAGCCTTCAAGAGAACACTGAAGCTTTCTTT. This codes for CASSLQENTEAFF. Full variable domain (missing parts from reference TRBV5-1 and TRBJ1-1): KAGVTQTPRYLIKTRGQQVTLSCSPISGHRSVSWYQQTPGQGLQFLFEYFSETQRNKGNFPGRFSGRQFSNSRSEMNVSTLELGDSALYLCASSLQENTEAFFGQGTRLTVV.

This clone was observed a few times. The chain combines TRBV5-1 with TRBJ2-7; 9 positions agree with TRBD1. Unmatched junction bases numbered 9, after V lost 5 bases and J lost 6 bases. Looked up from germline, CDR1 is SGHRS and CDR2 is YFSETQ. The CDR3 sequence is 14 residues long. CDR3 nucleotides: TGCGCCAGCAGGATGTGGGACAGGGCCGGCGAGCAGTACTTC. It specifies CASRMWDRAGEQYF.

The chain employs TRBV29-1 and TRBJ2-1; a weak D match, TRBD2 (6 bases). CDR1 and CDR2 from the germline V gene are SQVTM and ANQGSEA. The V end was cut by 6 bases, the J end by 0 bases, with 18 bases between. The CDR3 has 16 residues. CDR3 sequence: CSVRGVAEASYNEQFF. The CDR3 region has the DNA TGCAGCGTAAGAGGGGTAGCGGAGGCCTCCTACAATGAGCAGTTCTTC.

This CDR3 is CASSFDPAGGPRDTQYF. CDR3 coding DNA: TGTGCCAGCAGCTTCGATCCGGCGGGGGGGCCGCGAGATACGCAGTATTTT. This chain links TRBV11-2 with TRBJ2-3; TRBD2 agrees at 9 bases. Germline V CDR1 and CDR2: SGHAT, FQNNGV. The CDR3 consists of 17 residues. V dropped 3 bases and J dropped 5; count of bases not matched to a gene: 12.

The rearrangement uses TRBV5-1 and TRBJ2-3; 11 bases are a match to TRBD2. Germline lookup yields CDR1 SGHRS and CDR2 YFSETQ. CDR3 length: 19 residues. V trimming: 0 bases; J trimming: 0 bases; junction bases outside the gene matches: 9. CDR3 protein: CASSLGNPSGGTSTDTQYF. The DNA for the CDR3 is TGCGCCAGCAGCTTGGGAAATCCTAGCGGGGGGACAAGCACAGATACGCAGTATTTT.

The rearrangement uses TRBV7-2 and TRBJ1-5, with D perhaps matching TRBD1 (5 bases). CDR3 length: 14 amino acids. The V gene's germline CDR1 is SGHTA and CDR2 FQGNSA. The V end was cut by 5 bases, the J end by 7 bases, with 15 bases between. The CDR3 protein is CASSVGVGGQPQHF. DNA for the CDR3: TGTGCCAGCAGCGTCGGGGTGGGGGGGCAGCCCCAGCATTTT.